The 26 T cell receptor beta chains reported below all come from one sample, sequenced in a study of OX40 agonist ivuxolimab in advanced cancers. The data were produced by immunoSEQ multiplex PCR, yet TCRdb's version contains in-frame clones alone and is incomplete. The data contain around 22,000 clones, around nine tenths of them singletons. This specimen consisted of CD4+ or CD8+ T cells sorted from blood, obtained in a trial of the OX40 agonist ivuxolimab. The receptors come from an adult with an advanced solid tumor such as melanoma, head and neck, liver or kidney cancer.

The V gene is TRBV19, the J gene TRBJ2-1, with D uncertain. The CDR3 contains 12 residues. Trimming shortened V by 6 bases and J by 3 bases, and 6 bases separated the two germline ends. In germline, CDR1 is LNHDA, CDR2 SQIVND (reference sequence). For the CDR3, the DNA is TGTGCCAGTAGGGGTGTCTACAATGAGCAGTTCTTC. The encoded protein is CASRGVYNEQFF. Full variable domain (outside the CDR3, taken from reference TRBV19 and TRBJ2-1): DGGITQSPKYLFRKEGQNVTLSCEQNLNHDAMYWYRQDPGQGLRLIYYSQIVNDFQKGDIAEGYSVSREKKESFPLTVTSAQKNPTAFYLCASRGVYNEQFFGPGTRLTVL.

This clone was seen more than once but under ten times. The gene calls are TRBV19 and TRBJ2-7; tentative D call: TRBD1 (6 bases). CDR1 and CDR2 from the germline V gene are LNHDA and SQIVND (reference sequence). The CDR3 length is 13 residues. V was cut by 3 bases and J by 3 bases, with 9 bases left in between. The CDR3: CASSMGRGYEQYF. The DNA of the CDR3 is TGTGCCAGTAGTATGGGCAGGGGCTACGAGCAGTACTTC.

This sequence joins TRBV19 and TRBJ1-4, with D tentatively TRBD1 (5 bases). V lost 3 bases and J lost 3, with 17 bases in between. The germline V gene encodes CDR1 LNHDA and CDR2 SQIVND (reference sequence). The CDR3 has 17 amino acids. The CDR3 here is CASSMISARAANEKLFF. The CDR3 DNA is TGTGCCAGTAGTATGATATCGGCCAGGGCGGCTAATGAAAAACTGTTTTTT.

This chain connects TRBV5-1 to TRBJ2-1; the match to TRBD2 covers 8 bases. J lost 6 bases, V lost 1 base, and 9 bases had no gene match. The CDR3 has 16 amino acids. CDR1 and CDR2 (germline): SGHRS, YFSETQ. For the CDR3, the DNA is TGCGCCAGCAGCTTGATTCGTAGCGGGATCGGCAATGAGCAGTTCTTC. Translation: CASSLIRSGIGNEQFF.

This chain connects TRBV9 to TRBJ2-7; 11 nucleotides match TRBD2. V lost 3 bases, J lost 3 bases, and 2 bases stayed unmatched. The CDR3 contains 14 residues. CDR1 is SGDLS, CDR2 YYNGEE, per germline. The chain's CDR3 is CASSGTSGSYEQYF. In DNA form, the CDR3 reads TGTGCCAGCAGCGGCACTAGCGGGAGCTACGAGCAGTACTTC.

CDR3 sequence: CASSHGGEGKTQYF. CDR3 DNA sequence: TGTGCCAGCAGTCACGGCGGGGAGGGAAAGACCCAGTACTTC. The V call is TRBV21-1, the J call TRBJ2-5; the table's D call, TRBD2, has no DNA check behind it. TRBV21-1 is reported as a pseudogene. The CDR3 consists of 14 residues.

As DNA, the CDR3 is TGTGCCAGCAGTTTAAGAGGAGGGACTAGTACCTACGAGCAGTACTTC. It yields the protein CASSLRGGTSTYEQYF. This chain joins TRBV27 and TRBJ2-5, with 8 bases matching TRBD2. The end of the DNA aligns better with TRBJ2-7, so the J call may be wrong. Germline V CDR1 and CDR2: MNHEY, SMNVEV (reference sequence). The CDR3 is made up of 16 amino acids.

This clone was seen just once. The J gene is TRBJ2-1, the V gene TRBV19; D possibly corresponds to TRBD1 (5 bases). V lost 3 bases to trimming and J lost 8 bases, with 17 bases between them. This CDR3 comprises 15 residues. Germline V CDR1 and CDR2: LNHDA, SQIVND (reference sequence). This CDR3 reads CASSIGATASDEQFF. The CDR3 DNA sequence: TGTGCCAGTAGTATTGGGGCAACAGCCTCCGATGAGCAGTTCTTC. The entire variable domain, with the rest obtained from reference TRBV19 and TRBJ2-1, is as follows: DGGITQSPKYLFRKEGQNVTLSCEQNLNHDAMYWYRQDPGQGLRLIYYSQIVNDFQKGDIAEGYSVSREKKESFPLTVTSAQKNPTAFYLCASSIGATASDEQFFGPGTRLTVL.

This clone was counted between two and nine times. Other DNA sequences in this specimen translate into the identical CDR3. The chain joins TRBV5-1 to TRBJ2-1; 10 bases agree with TRBD2. The germline CDR1 and CDR2 sequences are SGHRS and YFSETQ. The CDR3 has 17 residues. Trimming at V came to 0 bases and at J to 1 base, leaving 4 bases not matched to a gene. The CDR3 loop is CASSLEASGSSYNEQFF. The DNA of the CDR3 is TGCGCCAGCAGCTTGGAGGCTAGCGGGAGTTCCTACAATGAGCAGTTCTTC.

The chain carries TRBV5-1 and TRBJ2-7; D is unclear. The germline CDR1 and CDR2 sequences are SGHRS and YFSETQ. The length of the CDR3 is 14 residues. Trimming removed 0 bases at V and 0 bases at J, with 7 bases between. DNA of the CDR3: TGCGCCAGCAGCTTGGTCTCCTCCTCCTACGAGCAGTACTTC. The encoded protein is CASSLVSSSYEQYF.

The CDR3 region has the DNA TGTGCCACCAGCGGGTCCGAGGGAGTAGGGTCCTACGAGCAGTACTTC. It encodes CATSGSEGVGSYEQYF. The genes are TRBV15 and TRBJ2-7; D might be TRBD2 (5 bases). Trimming shortened V by 5 bases and J by 1 base, and 18 bases separated the two germline ends. Germline values: CDR1 LNHNV, CDR2 YYDKDF (reference sequence). CDR3 size: 16 residues.

The rearrangement joins TRBV7-9 to TRBJ2-5, with D possibly being TRBD2 (5 bases). The CDR3 is made up of 15 amino acids. Trimming removed 1 base from V and 0 bases from J, with 9 bases in between. Germline V gene data show CDR1 as SEHNR and CDR2 as FQNEAQ (reference sequence). CDR3 residues: CASSLVSGDQETQYF. CDR3 sequence (DNA): TGTGCCAGCAGCTTAGTCAGCGGAGACCAAGAGACCCAGTACTTC.

The chain uses TRBV6-1 and TRBJ2-1, with TRBD1 identical over 8 bases. The length of the CDR3 is 15 residues. CDR1 MNHNS and CDR2 SASEGT come from the germline V gene. V was pared by 4 bases and J by 2 bases, with 4 bases of the junction left unmatched. This CDR3 reads CASSGRTGTYNEQFF. CDR3 nucleotide sequence: TGTGCCAGCAGTGGAAGGACAGGGACCTACAATGAGCAGTTCTTC.

This chain links TRBV7-9 with TRBJ2-7; maybe TRBD2 (5 bases). The CDR3 loop spans 16 amino acids. V was clipped by 5 bases and J by 2 bases, with 19 bases between them. Germline CDR1 SEHNR, CDR2 FQNEAQ (reference sequence). The CDR3 DNA reads TGTGCCAGCAGCCCCCCAAATAGAGTCGGGGCCTACGAGCAGTACTTC. Its translation: CASSPPNRVGAYEQYF. Full variable domain (outside the CDR3, taken from reference TRBV7-9 and TRBJ2-7): DTGVSQNPRHKITKRGQNVTFRCDPISEHNRLYWYRQTLGQGPEFLTYFQNEAQLEKSRLLSDRFSAERPKGSFSTLEIQRTEQGDSAMYLCASSPPNRVGAYEQYFGPGTRLTVT.

In this sample, this clone turned up a few times. The chain recombines TRBV19 with TRBJ1-4, with TRBD1 matching 9 bases. Looked up from germline, CDR1 is LNHDA and CDR2 is SQIVND (reference sequence). CDR3 length: 18 residues. V trimming: 9 bases; J trimming: 6 bases; junction bases outside the gene matches: 20. CDR3 amino acids: CASSGRYRDREEDEKLFF. The CDR3 DNA follows: TGTGCCAGCAGTGGGAGATACCGGGACAGGGAAGAGGATGAAAAACTGTTTTTT.

The chain joins TRBV27 to TRBJ2-1, with a possible D match to TRBD2 (6 bases). Germline CDR1 and CDR2: MNHEY and SMNVEV (reference sequence). This CDR3 is built from 14 residues. Trimming shortened V by 8 bases and J by 1 base, and 12 bases separated the two germline ends. CDR3: CASLGGTSYNEQFF. The CDR3 bases are TGTGCCAGCTTAGGCGGGACGTCCTACAATGAGCAGTTCTTC.

The CDR3 region has the DNA TGTGCCAGATCGCGGGTCCTGATTGGCACAGATACGCAGTATTTT. This codes for CARSRVLIGTDTQYF. The chain combines TRBV5-5 with TRBJ2-3, with D possibly being TRBD2 (5 bases). Germline V CDR1 and CDR2: SGHKS, YYEKEE (reference sequence). Trimming took off 8 bases at V and 1 base at J, with 17 bases between the two ends. The CDR3 spans 15 residues.

The V call is TRBV30, the J call TRBJ2-3, with 7 bases fitting TRBD2. Looked up from germline, CDR1 is GTSNPN and CDR2 is SVGIG (reference sequence). The V and J ends lost 1 base and 2 bases, in that order; junction bases with no gene match: 15. This CDR3 contains 18 residues. The CDR3: CAWSALPGGIIHTDTQYF. The DNA of the CDR3 is TGTGCCTGGAGTGCCCTACCGGGAGGCATCATCCACACAGATACGCAGTATTTT.

V is TRBV7-2 and J is TRBJ2-7, with a weak D call TRBD1 (5 bases). Trimming took off 5 bases at V and 6 bases at J, with 20 bases between the two ends. Per the germline V gene, CDR1 is SGHTA and CDR2 is FQGNSA. The CDR3 sequence is 15 residues long. In DNA form, the CDR3 reads TGTGCCAGCAGCCCCGGGTGGGGATCCCAGGGCGAGCAGTACTTC. Translated, it gives CASSPGWGSQGEQYF. The entire variable domain, with the rest obtained from reference TRBV7-2 and TRBJ2-7, is as follows: GAGVSQSPSNKVTEKGKDVELRCDPISGHTALYWYRQSLGQGLEFLIYFQGNSAPDKSGLPSDRFSAERTGGSVSTLTIQRTQQEDSAVYLCASSPGWGSQGEQYFGPGTRLTVT.

The chain has TRBV27 and TRBJ1-4; D gene uncertain. V gave up 1 base and J gave up 4 bases, with 7 bases separating them. This CDR3 has 14 amino acids. CDR1 is MNHEY, CDR2 SMNVEV, per germline (reference sequence). The CDR3 is CASSLFGDNEKLFF. The CDR3 DNA sequence: TGTGCCAGCAGTTTATTCGGGGATAATGAAAAACTGTTTTTT.

The J gene is TRBJ1-2, the V gene TRBV4-3; the D is unclear. CDR1 is LGHNA and CDR2 is YSLEER in the germline V gene. The CDR3 has 15 residues. The germline V and J ends were trimmed by 1 base and 3 bases, with 12 bases remaining between them. For the CDR3, the DNA is TGCGCCAGCAGCCAAGGGACTGGATGGGACTATGGCTACACCTTC. Its protein is CASSQGTGWDYGYTF.

This CDR3 is CASSADSGANVLTF. CDR3 DNA sequence: TGTGCCAGCAGCGCGGACTCTGGGGCCAACGTCCTGACTTTC. The chain joins TRBV13 to TRBJ2-6, with D hard to call. CDR3 size: 14 residues. Between the trimmed V and J ends, which lost 5 bases and 0 bases, there was a span of 5 bases. Looked up from germline, CDR1 is PRHDT and CDR2 is FYEKMQ (reference sequence).

The chain has TRBV21-1 and TRBJ2-5; the table names TRBD2, a call not compared with the DNA. TRBV21-1 is described as a pseudogene. CDR3 length: 16 residues. This CDR3 reads CASRLHLATFPETQYF. The CDR3 nucleotides read TGTGCCAGCAGGCTACATCTAGCTACATTTCCTGAGACCCAGTACTTC.

The chain uses TRBV11-2 and TRBJ1-1, with D perhaps TRBD1 (5 bases). Germline lookup yields CDR1 SGHAT and CDR2 FQNNGV. The CDR3 length is 13 residues. V lost 1 base to trimming and J lost 7 bases, with 10 bases between them. CDR3 sequence (DNA): TGTGCCAGCAGCTTAGGGCGCCAGGGTGAAGCTTTCTTT. Translation: CASSLGRQGEAFF.

This chain connects TRBV5-6 to TRBJ2-1; D unclear. The germline V and J ends were trimmed by 4 bases and 5 bases, with 10 bases remaining between them. The germline V gene has CDR1 SGHDT and CDR2 YYEEEE. The CDR3 length is 13 residues. As DNA, the CDR3 is TGTGCCAGCAGCCCGGGCCCCAACAATGAGCAGTTCTTC. This translates into CASSPGPNNEQFF.

J is TRBJ2-3 and V is TRBV11-3, with D unresolved. The V gene's germline CDR1 is SGHNT and CDR2 YENEEA. The germline V and J ends were trimmed by 3 bases and 1 base, with 5 bases remaining between them. The CDR3 has 13 amino acids. CDR3 bases: TGTGCCAGCAGCTTGGCGGGCACAGATACGCAGTATTTT. As protein: CASSLAGTDTQYF.